This T cell receptor beta chain was recovered during a study of T cells in Graves' hyperthyroidism and ophthalmopathy. Findings of the study overall: Most thyroid clonotypes expanded above 0.001 were also detected in blood.

Patients aged 18 to 65 with hyperthyroidism were newly diagnosed, with duration under 2 months. Researchers barred patients who had uncontrolled infection, other autoimmune disease, pregnancy or lactation. Diagnoses were established using clinical symptoms, serum thyroxine and TRAb, thyroid ultrasound and orbital computed tomography. TCR beta CDR3 region amplification was performed from RNA transcripts. Primed by the HTBI set, a first-round RT-PCR was run on the TCR CDR3. TCRdb ran MiXCR on the multiplex PCR reads and lists one entry per CDR3 protein. The sample holds about 300,000 distinct CDR3 sequences, roughly an eighth seen once. CDR1 is LNHNV and CDR2 is YYDKDF in the germline V gene (reference sequence). Trimming pared 2 bases from V and 3 bases from J, leaving 7 bases between. This CDR3 comprises 13 residues. Worth noting for this clonotype: What it binds is unknown.

The chain has TRBV15 and TRBJ2-5, with TRBD2 as a possible D gene (6 bases). The TCR comes from a woman in her 40s with Graves' hyperthyroidism. Sequenced sample: blood. CDR3 nucleotides: TGTGCCACCAGCAGAATAGCGGAAGAGACCCAGTACTTC. It translates to CATSRIAEETQYF.